Here is one T cell receptor beta chain with its context. No antigen is known for it. Healthy HIV-negative adults without recent acute infections or vaccinations served as donors. The data were taken from a study of shared clonotypes between healthy human individuals. On sorted subsets, replicate PCRs used approximately 190 ng DNA, or around 30,000 T cell genomes. The data were produced by immunoSEQ multiplex PCR, yet TCRdb's version contains in-frame clones alone and is incomplete. The sample holds around 2.5 million clones, roughly 93% seen once. Study-level results: Generation of non-shared clonotypes was less probable than generation of clonotypes shared by all four donors.

What was sequenced was naive CD4+ T cells from PBMCs. The subset here: CD45RA+ positively selected. The sequence came from a man aged 18 to 29 in good health. Some clones in this sample may be carry-over from other donors' samples.

The CDR3 nucleotides are TGTGCCAGTGAACAGGGTCGGGGCACTGAAGCTTTCTTT. Amino acids: CASEQGRGTEAFF. The chain employs TRBV19 and TRBJ1-1, with D maybe TRBD1 (6 bases). The V and J ends lost 8 bases and 4 bases respectively, with 14 bases between them. The germline V gene encodes CDR1 LNHDA and CDR2 SQIVND (reference sequence). There are 13 residues in the CDR3.